This entry features one TCR beta chain sequence. This clonotype was recorded once. It has no known antigen specificity. No qualities accompany the bases; no much larger clone lies one base away. The junction shows trimming of 4 bases on V and 0 bases on J, and the gene matches do not reach 8 bases of it. There are 16 amino acids in the CDR3, from cysteine to phenylalanine inclusive. Of the read, only the CDR3 DNA is kept; its 48 bases are in frame from base 1. The germline V gene gives CDR1 as SGHRS and CDR2 as YFSETQ. Taken with the paper, the label for treatment or condition translates to: allogeneic hematopoietic cell transplantation with graft depleted of TCRalphabeta T cells and CD19 B cells. TCRalphabeta/CD19-depleted allogeneic hematopoietic cell grafts were given to the transplant recipients, all of whom were children. The data are from a study of T-cell reconstitution after alpha-beta-depleted transplantation in children (dated by TCRdb to the mid-2010s). Regarding the complete study: The study quantitatively tracked T-cell immune reconstitution after TCRalphabeta/CD19-depleted allogeneic hematopoietic cell transplantation in children using TCR repertoire profiling.

To prepare the library, PCR was applied. The instrument given in TCRdb is Illumina HiSeq 2500. TCR library preparation used molecular barcoding, with unique molecular identifiers applied to normalize quantification of the TCRbeta repertoire. TCRdb ran its own pipeline on the public reads, namely fastp trimming at Q25 and MiXCR clone calling, and kept in-frame beta chains. Every entry covers one CDR3 protein and lists the most common genes and DNA from its rows. The sample table lists approximately 500,000 distinct CDR3 sequences, 25% to 30% of them with a count of one. Of the sample, about 35% is held by the ten largest clones. What the work shows at the level of the full study, not this receptor alone: The high TCRbeta diversity at day 60 in some patients was ascribed to recipient T cells and intrathymic progenitors that had survived conditioning. Over the following months the frequencies of hyperexpanded clones went down, and after one year T-cell counts and TCRbeta diversity were mostly credited to newly produced T cells. The apparently early alphabetaT-cell count recovery about two months after transplant was reportedly dependent on only several hundred rapidly expanded clones derived from non-depleted graft cells.

The sample was PBMCs, taken before TCRalphabeta/CD19-depleted stem cell transplant. The V gene is TRBV5-1 and the J gene is TRBJ2-7, with 9 junctional bases fitting TRBD2. The sequence came from a boy under two years old with Wiskott-Aldrich syndrome, due to receive a stem cell transplant. The DNA sequence follows: TGCGCCAGCAGCGGCCCCGGGACTAGCAGCTCCTACGAGCAGTACTTC. Its amino acids are CASSGPGTSSSYEQYF.